A selection of T cell receptor beta chains follows, all from one sample in a study of blood T cell repertoires in COVID-19. Data came from immunoSEQ multiplex PCR; TCRdb stores just in-frame clones and leaves some out. The sample gives around 180,000 clones, roughly 82% of which show up once; around 5.2% is in the top ten. The sample comprised peripheral blood. All receptors derive from a woman in her twenties or thirties with acute or convalescent COVID-19. The CDR3 runs from the conserved cysteine through the conserved F or W. A D gene is named only where the DNA matches it firmly. A row's size may be missing; if present it is once, few, many or a size class.

v_gene	abundance	d_gene	j_gene	CDR3nt	CDR3aa
TRBV19	.	.	TRBJ2-5	TGTGCCAGTAGTATAAGTCGGGGGTTGGAGACCCAGTACTTC	CASSISRGLETQYF
TRBV7-8	.	TRBD1	TRBJ1-2	TGTGCCAGCAGCCTAAGGACAGGGAGTAATTTAGTCTACACCTTC	CASSLRTGSNLVYTF
TRBV5-1	once	TRBD1	TRBJ1-5	TGCGCCAGCAGCTTGGCCTCGGGACAGCATTATAGCAATCAGCCCCAGCATTTT	CASSLASGQHYSNQPQHF
TRBV2	.	TRBD1	TRBJ1-2	TGTGCCAGCACCGACAGGGGATCGAATGGCTACACCTTC	CASTDRGSNGYTF
TRBV3-1/TRBV3-2	.	TRBD1	TRBJ1-2	TGTGCCAGCAGCCACAGGGACAGTAGATATGGCTACACCTTC	CASSHRDSRYGYTF
TRBV28	.	.	TRBJ1-4	TGTGCCAGCAGTTCCCCGGGATTAACTAATGAAAAACTGTTTTTT	CASSSPGLTNEKLFF
TRBV7-9	.	TRBD1	TRBJ1-4	TGTGCCAGCAGCCCAAGAGGTGGGACAGGAAATGAAAAACTGTTTTTT	CASSPRGGTGNEKLFF
TRBV29-1	.	.	TRBJ1-4	TGCAGCGTTCTTCAGGGAGGAACTAATGAAAAACTGTTTTTT	CSVLQGGTNEKLFF
TRBV5-1	.	.	TRBJ2-1	TGCGCCAGCAGCGTAGCAGGGGAGGGTGAGCAGTTCTTC	CASSVAGEGEQFF
TRBV10-3	.	.	TRBJ1-1	TGTGCCATCAGCCCGGGACACCACTACACTGAAGCTTTCTTT	CAISPGHHYTEAFF
TRBV11-3	.	.	TRBJ2-2	TGTGCCAGCAGTCTCTTGCGGGGCACCGGGGAGCTGTTTTTT	CASSLLRGTGELFF
TRBV28	once	TRBD1	TRBJ1-5	TGTGCCAGCAGTTCAATTAGGACAGGGATTAGCAATCAGCCCCAGCATTTT	CASSSIRTGISNQPQHF
TRBV27	.	.	TRBJ2-5	TGTGCCAGCAGTGAACACCTCAGGGGGACCCAGTACTTC	CASSEHLRGTQYF
TRBV7-2	.	TRBD1	TRBJ2-7	TGTGCCAGCAGCGCGAGACAGGGCACCTACGAGCAGTACTTC	CASSARQGTYEQYF
TRBV7-9	.	.	TRBJ1-1	TGTGCCAGCAGCTTAGCGTCAGTGAACACTGAAGCTTTCTTT	CASSLASVNTEAFF
TRBV30	.	.	TRBJ1-4	TGTGCCTGGACGAAGGGGGATGAAAAACTGTTTTTT	CAWTKGDEKLFF
TRBV30	.	.	TRBJ2-5	TGTGCCTGGAGTCCAGGAGGGGTCACCCAGTACTTC	CAWSPGGVTQYF
TRBV6-2/TRBV6-3	few	.	TRBJ2-1	TGTGCCAGCAGTTACACTAGCTGGACCCTCAATGAGCAGTTCTTC	CASSYTSWTLNEQFF
TRBV5-1	.	TRBD1	TRBJ1-3	TGCGCCAGCAGCTACGAACCGACAGGGACTGGAAACACCATATATTTT	CASSYEPTGTGNTIYF
TRBV7-2	once	.	TRBJ1-6	TGTGCCAGCAGCCTGCGTCCAAACAGTGGCAGGGGCAATAATTCACCCCTCCACTTT	CASSLRPNSGRGNNSPLHF
TRBV6-2/TRBV6-3	.	.	TRBJ2-1	TGTGCCAGCAGTTGGTTAGCGGCCAATGAGCAGTTCTTC	CASSWLAANEQFF
TRBV19	once	TRBD2	TRBJ2-7	TGTGCCAGTAGGCTAGCGGGAGGGCCGGGCGAGCAGTACTTC	CASRLAGGPGEQYF
TRBV6-4	.	TRBD2	TRBJ2-1	TGTGCCAGCAGTGAAATGACTAGCGGCCCGTACAATGAGCAGTTCTTC	CASSEMTSGPYNEQFF
TRBV21-1	.	.	TRBJ2-1	TGTGCCAGCAGCAAATCATATCTAAGGGGCACCTCCTACAATGAGCAGTTCTTC	CASSKSYLRGTSYNEQFF
TRBV5-4	once	TRBD1	TRBJ1-1	TGTGCCAGCAGCTCGCCAGGGGGCGCGATGAACACTGAAGCTTTCTTT	CASSSPGGAMNTEAFF
TRBV18	.	.	TRBJ1-1	TGTGCCAGCTCACCTCTTCGTGTTTTGAACACTGAAGCTTTCTTT	CASSPLRVLNTEAFF
TRBV7-9	.	.	TRBJ2-7	TGTGCCAGCCAGCAAGGGGTTAACGAGCAGTACTTC	CASQQGVNEQYF
TRBV2	.	.	TRBJ1-5	TGTGCCAGCAGTGAACGGTCAGGGCTCACTCAGCCCCAGCATTTT	CASSERSGLTQPQHF
TRBV24-1	.	TRBD2	TRBJ2-5	TGTGCCACCAGTTCCGTACGGGAGGGCCGCGAGACCCAGTACTTC	CATSSVREGRETQYF
TRBV7-6	.	TRBD2	TRBJ2-5	TGTGCCAGCAGCGCGGGACTAGCGGGAGGTAGGGGGACCCAGTACTTC	CASSAGLAGGRGTQYF
TRBV3-1/TRBV3-2	once	.	TRBJ1-4	TGTGCCAGCAGCCAGAATGGGGGGGGAGGAAAACTGTTTTTT	CASSQNGGGGKLFF
TRBV7-2	.	TRBD1	TRBJ2-3	TGTGCCAGCAGCTTAGACAGGGGGCACAGCACAGATACGCAGTATTTT	CASSLDRGHSTDTQYF
TRBV6-5	once	TRBD1	TRBJ1-6	TGTGCCAGCAGTTCCGACAGGGGGCTGATTAATTCACCCCTCCACTTT	CASSSDRGLINSPLHF
TRBV20-1	.	TRBD1	TRBJ2-5	TGCAGTGCTAGTGGGCTACAGGGGCGGATTGGGGAGACCCAGTACTTC	CSASGLQGRIGETQYF
TRBV5-1	.	.	TRBJ2-3	TGCGCCAGCAGCAGTCAGGGGCTTTCCACAGATACGCAGTATTTT	CASSSQGLSTDTQYF
TRBV28	.	.	TRBJ1-5	TGTGCCAGCCTTCGGGGGGAAAGCAATCAGCCCCAGCATTTT	CASLRGESNQPQHF
TRBV27	.	TRBD1	TRBJ2-1	TGTGCCAGCAGTTCAGGACAGGGCACCTTACGGTACAATGAGCAGTTCTTC	CASSSGQGTLRYNEQFF
TRBV5-1	.	.	TRBJ2-5	TGCGCCAGCAGCTTGAGTGGCGACTTAGAGACCCAGTACTTC	CASSLSGDLETQYF
TRBV7-9	.	TRBD1	TRBJ1-1	TGTGCCAGCTCACTCCGAGGGGGCCGGTACACTGAAGCTTTCTTT	CASSLRGGRYTEAFF
TRBV4-1	.	TRBD1	TRBJ2-3	TGCGCCAGCAGCCAAGGGACAGGATTCTTGACAGATACGCAGTATTTT	CASSQGTGFLTDTQYF
TRBV6-5	.	TRBD1	TRBJ1-2	TGTGCCAGCAAAAAACAGGGGGCTTGGGGCTACACCTTC	CASKKQGAWGYTF
TRBV6-1	.	TRBD2	TRBJ2-7	TGTGCCAGCAGTGACGATCTACTAGCGGGGAACTACGAGCAGTACTTC	CASSDDLLAGNYEQYF
TRBV6-5	few	.	TRBJ1-2	TGTGCCAGCAGTTACCGACAGGAGAGAGGATATGGCTACACCTTC	CASSYRQERGYGYTF
TRBV19	.	.	TRBJ1-1	TGTGCCAGTAGTATACAGTACACTGAAGCTTTCTTT	CASSIQYTEAFF
TRBV20-1	few	TRBD1	TRBJ1-2	TGCAGTGCATACAGGGGTGCTGGCTACACCTTC	CSAYRGAGYTF
TRBV7-9	few	.	TRBJ2-1	TGTGCCAGCAGCTTAAACAGGGCGTACGTCAATGAGCAGTTCTTC	CASSLNRAYVNEQFF
TRBV28	once	.	TRBJ2-7	TGTGCCAGCAGTTTACGTCCAGGGTATGACTACGAGCAGTACTTC	CASSLRPGYDYEQYF
TRBV9	.	.	TRBJ1-1	TGTGCCAGCAGCCCTGCGGGGACCGTGAACACTGAAGCTTTCTTT	CASSPAGTVNTEAFF
TRBV7-2	.	TRBD1	TRBJ1-2	TGTGCCAGCAGCAGACGATGGACAGGGGGTGGCTACACCTTC	CASSRRWTGGGYTF
TRBV19	.	TRBD2	TRBJ2-5	TGTGCCAGTAGTTCCCAGACTAGCGGGAGAAAAGAGACCCAGTACTTC	CASSSQTSGRKETQYF
TRBV19	many	TRBD1	TRBJ2-3	TGTGCCAGTAGTACGGGACAGGGAATCACAGATACGCAGTATTTT	CASSTGQGITDTQYF
TRBV27	.	TRBD2	TRBJ2-7	TGTGCCAGCAGTCCGAGGACGACTAGCGGGAGAAAAGCGCAGTACTTC	CASSPRTTSGRKAQYF
TRBV5-6	.	TRBD1	TRBJ1-1	TGTGCCAGCAACTTATGGGGACAGCTGAACACTGAAGCTTTCTTT	CASNLWGQLNTEAFF
TRBV2	.	TRBD1	TRBJ1-5	TGTGCCAGCAGCGGGACAGGGGCGGGGTGGGGCAATCAGCCCCAGCATTTT	CASSGTGAGWGNQPQHF
TRBV7-8	few	.	TRBJ2-3	TGTGCCAGCAGCTCGACTAGGCCAGACACAGATACGCAGTATTTT	CASSSTRPDTDTQYF